This T cell receptor beta chain derives from a study of cytotoxic CD8 clonotypes in ibrutinib-treated CLL. Study background: Average yields of around 260,000 productive templates and tens of thousands of productive rearrangements characterized the samples.

Germline V gives CDR1 DFQATT, CDR2 SNEGSKA (reference sequence). The V and J ends lost 6 bases and 3 bases respectively, with 9 bases between them. CDR3 size: 11 residues. Repertoires were generated with immunoSEQ multiplex PCR, while TCRdb's copy carries only in-frame clones and drops some. The sample holds under 75,000 clones; approximately 75% are singletons and the top ten take about 39%. Material: PBMCs, obtained after 12 months of ibrutinib treatment. This clonotype was sampled from a human donor with chronic lymphocytic leukemia. J is TRBJ2-7 and V is TRBV20-1; D is possibly TRBD1 (5 bases). The CDR3 DNA follows: TGCAGTGCACAGGAGATCTACGAGCAGTACTTC. Its translation is CSAQEIYEQYF.